The entry below gives a single T cell receptor (beta chain) sequence along with its context. Its antigen remains unknown. CDR1 SGHDT and CDR2 YYEEEE come from the germline V gene. Trimming cost V 0 bases and J 6 bases; bases outside gene matches: 9. This CDR3 is built from 16 residues. This table comes from immunoSEQ multiplex PCR, and its TCRdb copy is limited to in-frame clones, with some not included. Altogether more than 45,000 clones are present, 65% to 85% being singletons, with the ten largest covering approximately 0.64%. The sort gate was single viable CD3+CD4+CD8-CD45RO+ cells for memory CD4+ T cells. This entry belongs to a study of memory CD4+ T cells and cytomegalovirus serostatus. At the level of the study: This sample comes from healthy Belgian adults, about 10 CMV seropositive, approximately 24 seronegative. Whole-study findings and limits: Of 150 to 200 reported CMV TCRbeta sequences, 67 were found in memory CD4+ repertoires.

V is TRBV5-6 and J is TRBJ2-7; TRBD1 matches 10 bases. Sequenced sample: memory CD4+ T cells from blood. This sequence was found in an adult in good health and CMV-seronegative. The CDR3, as DNA: TGTGCCAGCAGCTTGGTTGGGACAGGGGACCGCGGCGAGCAGTACTTC. It translates to CASSLVGTGDRGEQYF.